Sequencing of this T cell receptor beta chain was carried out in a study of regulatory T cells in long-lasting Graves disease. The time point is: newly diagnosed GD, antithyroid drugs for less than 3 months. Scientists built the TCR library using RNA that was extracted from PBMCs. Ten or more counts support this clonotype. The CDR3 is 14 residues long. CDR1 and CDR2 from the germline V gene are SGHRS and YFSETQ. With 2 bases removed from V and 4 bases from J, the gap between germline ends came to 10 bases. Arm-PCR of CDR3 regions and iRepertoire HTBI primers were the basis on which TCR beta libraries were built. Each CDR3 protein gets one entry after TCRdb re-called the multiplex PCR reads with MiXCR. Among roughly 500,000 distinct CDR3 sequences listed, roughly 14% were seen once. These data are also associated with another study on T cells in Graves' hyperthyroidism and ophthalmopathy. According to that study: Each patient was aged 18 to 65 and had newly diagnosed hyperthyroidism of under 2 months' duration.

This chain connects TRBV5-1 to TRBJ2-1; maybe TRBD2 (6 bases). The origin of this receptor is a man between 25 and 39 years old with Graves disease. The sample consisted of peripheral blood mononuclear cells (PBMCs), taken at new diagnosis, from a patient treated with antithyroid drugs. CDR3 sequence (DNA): TGCGCCAGCAGCTTTGGCGGGAAATACAATGAGCAGTTCTTC. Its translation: CASSFGGKYNEQFF.